The 6 T cell receptor beta chains below all came from one sample that was sequenced in a study of naive and memory T cell subsets. Both TRBC1 and TRBC2 were covered by a beta constant-region primer of two equimolar oligonucleotides. TCRdb ran MiXCR on the UMI-ligation and nested PCR reads and lists one entry per CDR3 protein. The table has roughly 98,000 distinct CDR3 sequences, around 6.5% seen once. Input material: central memory CD4+ T cells from blood. The receptors stem from a human donor in good health.

This clonotype was seen ten or more times. J is TRBJ2-6 and V is TRBV2; 11 positions match TRBD1. The CDR3 spans 16 residues. Trimming removed 6 bases from V and 4 bases from J; junction bases left unmatched: 5. The germline V gene encodes CDR1 SNHLY and CDR2 FYNNEI. The CDR3: CASRRDRGTGANVLTF. In nucleotides, the CDR3 is TGTGCCAGCAGGAGGGACAGGGGGACCGGGGCCAACGTCCTGACTTTC.

This clonotype was observed a handful of times. The chain links TRBV6-2 or TRBV6-3 to TRBJ1-2; the match to TRBD1 covers 9 bases. CDR3 size: 14 residues. Germline lookup yields CDR1 MNHEY and CDR2 SVGEGT. V gave up 4 bases and J gave up 4 bases; unmatched junction bases: 4. CDR3 amino acids: CASSSWTGVYGYTF. Here the CDR3 DNA reads TGTGCCAGCAGTTCTTGGACAGGGGTCTATGGCTACACCTTC.

V and J are TRBV27 and TRBJ1-1, with D hard to call. Looked up from germline, CDR1 is MNHEY and CDR2 is SMNVEV (reference sequence). V dropped 5 bases and J dropped 4 bases, with 11 bases sitting between them. The CDR3 is 13 residues long. CDR3: CASSPRALTEAFF. The CDR3 DNA reads TGTGCCAGCAGTCCACGGGCCCTCACTGAAGCTTTCTTT.

At least ten counts were recorded for this clonotype. This rearrangement joins TRBV4-3 to TRBJ1-4; no clear D gene. Germline V gene lookup returns CDR1 LGHNA and CDR2 YSLEER. V lost 1 base and J 0 bases, leaving 12 bases between the germline ends. The CDR3 extends over 17 amino acids. CDR3 sequence (DNA): TGCGCCAGCAGCCAAGGGGCAGGCGGTGCAACTAATGAAAAACTGTTTTTT. Translation gives CASSQGAGGATNEKLFF.

Ten or more counts support this clonotype. The chain links TRBV20-1 to TRBJ1-5; D not resolved. V lost 2 bases to trimming and J lost 2 bases, with 7 bases between them. The CDR3 runs to 13 residues. The germline V gene has CDR1 DFQATT and CDR2 SNEGSKA (reference sequence). The CDR3 protein is CSARTSGNQPQHF. CDR3 nucleotides: TGCAGTGCTAGAACGTCGGGCAATCAGCCCCAGCATTTT.

The J gene is TRBJ1-1, the V gene TRBV6-6; D possibly corresponds to TRBD1 (5 bases). Between the trimmed V and J ends, which lost 0 bases and 7 bases, there was a span of 9 bases. The CDR3 sequence is 13 residues long. Germline CDR1 MNHNY, CDR2 SVGAGI (reference sequence). The CDR3 is CASSYSTALEAFF. The CDR3 DNA is TGTGCCAGCAGTTACTCGACAGCTCTTGAAGCTTTCTTT.